The present T cell receptor beta chain was sequenced within a study of molecular identifiers for immune sequencing clone quantification. Study-wide context: RNA, taken in replicates from roughly 21,000 or 96,000 naive CD8 cells, was split five ways, with four sequenced. Study results and limitations: The study found clones above 20 RNA copies held over 99% of effector molecules and under 1% in naive cells.

Trimming removed 2 bases from V and 7 bases from J; junction bases left unmatched: 6. Germline V gives CDR1 MNHEY, CDR2 SVGAGI. The CDR3 runs to 14 residues. RNA fractions of 10%, 30% or 50% and roughly 19,000 to 1,000,000 sorted cells were the source of naive CD8 libraries. This clonotype is labeled as medium-sized. Its antigen is not known. Library preparation followed earlier protocols using designated TCR primers. A single record per CDR3 protein comes from TCRdb applying MiXCR to the PCR reads. The repertoire has about 10,000 distinct CDR3 sequences, 20% to 25% of them found once; the top ten carry more than 1.4%.

The specimen sequenced was naive CD8+ T cells from blood, with Jurkat cell RNA spiked in. Specified subset: FACS-sorted CD8+CD4-CCR7+CD45RA+ naive T cells. This TCR was recovered from a human donor in good health. Some libraries in this study had Jurkat cell RNA spiked in. The rearrangement joins TRBV6-5 to TRBJ2-3, with TRBD2 matching over 7 bases. CDR3 DNA: TGTGCCAGCAGTTACATTGGCGGGGGTTATACGCAGTATTTT. Amino acid sequence: CASSYIGGGYTQYF.